Each of the 25 T cell receptor beta chains below was sequenced from the same sample in a study of blood T cell repertoires in COVID-19. Libraries were prepared by immunoSEQ multiplex PCR; TCRdb keeps only in-frame clonotypes and omits some of them. The table includes about 160,000 clones, around 85% detected once. The sequenced sample consisted of peripheral blood. The receptors here all came from an elderly man with COVID-19, enrolled during active disease.

The chain combines TRBV4-1 with TRBJ2-7; weak D call: TRBD1 (6 bases). V was trimmed by 4 bases and J by 0 bases, leaving 10 bases between them. The CDR3 loop spans 14 amino acids. Germline V lookup: CDR1 MGHRA, CDR2 YSYEKL. This CDR3 reads CASSRDIISYEQYF. CDR3 sequence (DNA): TGCGCCAGCAGCCGGGACATTATCTCCTACGAGCAGTACTTC.

The J gene is TRBJ1-1, the V gene TRBV6-6; D is unclear. The CDR3 contains 14 residues. Germline values: CDR1 MNHNY, CDR2 SVGAGI (reference sequence). Trimming left V 5 bases short and J 1 base short, with 11 bases between. The CDR3 region has the DNA TGTGCCAGCAGTGCCCACAACAGGAACACTGAAGCTTTCTTT. Translation gives CASSAHNRNTEAFF.

Written as DNA, the CDR3 is TGTGCCAGCAGCTTACAGGGTGTGAACACCGGGGAGCTGTTTTTT. Protein product: CASSLQGVNTGELFF. The chain links TRBV7-2 to TRBJ2-2; D is possibly TRBD1 (5 bases). Deletions cut 2 bases from V and 1 base from J, with 8 bases between. Germline CDR1 reads SGHTA; CDR2 reads FQGNSA. The CDR3 is 15 residues long.

This clone occurred once. J is TRBJ1-5 and V is TRBV28; TRBD1 matches 7 bases. This CDR3 region has 13 residues. Germline V gene lookup returns CDR1 MDHEN and CDR2 SYDVKM. The V segment lost 11 bases and the J segment 6 bases; nucleotides outside the gene matches: 10. CDR3 protein: CAARTGASQPQHF. The DNA for the CDR3 is TGTGCCGCACGGACAGGAGCGAGTCAGCCCCAGCATTTT.

This sequence joins TRBV11-2 and TRBJ1-5, with D possibly being TRBD1 (6 bases). Germline V gives CDR1 SGHAT, CDR2 FQNNGV. Trimming stripped 5 bases from V and 5 bases from J, with 13 bases between. The CDR3 consists of 14 residues. As DNA, the CDR3 is TGTGCCAGCAGCCCTCAGACAGGTCATCAGCCCCAGCATTTT. Its translation is CASSPQTGHQPQHF. Full variable domain (remainder filled in from reference TRBV11-2 and TRBJ1-5): EAGVAQSPRYKIIEKRQSVAFWCNPISGHATLYWYQQILGQGPKLLIQFQNNGVVDDSQLPKDRFSAERLKGVDSTLKIQPAKLEDSAVYLCASSPQTGHQPQHFGDGTRLSIL.

The V and J genes are TRBV24-1 and TRBJ2-3; 7 nucleotides agree with TRBD1. The V segment lost 4 bases and the J segment 4 bases; nucleotides outside the gene matches: 4. CDR3 size: 14 residues. Germline V gives CDR1 KGHDR, CDR2 SFDVKD. CDR3 bases: TGTGCCACCAGTGAGTTAGACAGGGCAGATACGCAGTATTTT. Encoded protein: CATSELDRADTQYF.

This clone was found once. V and J are TRBV2 and TRBJ1-2; no definite D call. The CDR3 has 11 amino acids. The germline V and J ends were trimmed by 6 bases and 7 bases, with 9 bases remaining between them. Per the germline V gene, CDR1 is SNHLY and CDR2 is FYNNEI. The CDR3 region is CASRAEVGYTF. The CDR3 bases are TGTGCCAGCAGGGCCGAAGTTGGCTACACCTTC.

This clone came up a few times. The rearrangement uses TRBV5-4 and TRBJ2-1; 8 nucleotides line up with TRBD2. The CDR3 has 18 amino acids. In germline, CDR1 is SGHNT, CDR2 YYREEE (reference sequence). The ends lost 0 bases at V and 1 base at J; junction bases unmatched: 9. The DNA of the CDR3 is TGTGCCAGCAGCTTGGGGCCTACGGGGGGGGCGTCCTACAATGAGCAGTTCTTC. It translates to CASSLGPTGGASYNEQFF.

There are a few counts of this clone. The gene calls are TRBV11-3 and TRBJ1-1; D is possibly TRBD1 (5 bases). V was shortened by 1 base and J by 10 bases, with 10 bases between the two germline ends. The germline gives CDR1 SGHNT, CDR2 YENEEA. The CDR3 length is 12 residues. CDR3 sequence: CASSLGQGGAFF. The CDR3 region has the DNA TGTGCCAGCAGCTTAGGCCAGGGAGGAGCTTTCTTT.

The V gene is TRBV5-1, the J gene TRBJ1-4; D might be TRBD1 (5 bases). This CDR3 spans 15 amino acids. With 3 bases removed from V and 2 bases from J, the gap between germline ends came to 11 bases. Germline CDR1 SGHRS, CDR2 YFSETQ. The CDR3 DNA is TGCGCCAGCAGCTCTACAGGCCTCACTAATGAAAAACTGTTTTTT. Translating it yields CASSSTGLTNEKLFF.

This clone has just one count. The chain links TRBV5-1 to TRBJ1-2, with D perhaps matching TRBD1 (5 bases). Between the trimmed V and J ends, which lost 2 bases and 0 bases, there was a span of 11 bases. Per the germline V gene, CDR1 is SGHRS and CDR2 is YFSETQ. The CDR3 is made up of 15 amino acids. The CDR3 here is CASSLGEGSNYGYTF. Here the CDR3 DNA reads TGCGCCAGCAGCTTAGGGGAGGGATCTAACTATGGCTACACCTTC.

The V and J genes are TRBV28 and TRBJ2-3, with 10 bases matching TRBD1. Trimming removed 3 bases from V and 2 bases from J; junction bases left unmatched: 5. The CDR3 loop spans 16 amino acids. CDR1 is MDHEN and CDR2 is SYDVKM in the germline V gene. CDR3: CASSFWGQGSTDTQYF. The CDR3 nucleotides are TGTGCCAGCAGTTTTTGGGGACAGGGGTCCACAGATACGCAGTATTTT.

The chain combines TRBV19 with TRBJ2-2, with D possibly TRBD2 on 6 matching bases. Between the trimmed V and J ends, which lost 5 bases and 10 bases, there was a span of 14 bases. Looked up from germline, CDR1 is LNHDA and CDR2 is SQIVND (reference sequence). The CDR3 sequence is 13 residues long. The DNA of the CDR3 is TGTGCCAGTAGTCGGACTGGGACTGAGGAGCTGTTTTTT. As protein: CASSRTGTEELFF.

This clone was seen just once. The rearrangement uses TRBV19 and TRBJ1-6; maybe TRBD1 (5 bases). CDR1 and CDR2 (germline): LNHDA, SQIVND (reference sequence). Trimming left V 3 bases short and J 4 bases short, with 22 bases between. The CDR3 loop spans 19 amino acids. CDR3 DNA sequence: TGTGCCAGTAGTATCCGCCAGGAGGGGCCCCGATCATATAATTCACCCCTCCACTTT. Protein sequence: CASSIRQEGPRSYNSPLHF. Together with reference TRBV19 and TRBJ1-6, the CDR3 gives the full variable domain: DGGITQSPKYLFRKEGQNVTLSCEQNLNHDAMYWYRQDPGQGLRLIYYSQIVNDFQKGDIAEGYSVSREKKESFPLTVTSAQKNPTAFYLCASSIRQEGPRSYNSPLHFGNGTRLTVT.

The chain is built from TRBV27 and TRBJ1-2; a possible D gene is TRBD1 (5 bases). CDR3 length: 13 amino acids. The V end lost 5 bases, the J end lost 8 bases, and 15 bases lay between the germline ends. Germline CDR1 reads MNHEY; CDR2 reads SMNVEV (reference sequence). CDR3 in amino acids: CASSPRQTRGYTF. CDR3 bases: TGTGCCAGCAGTCCTCGACAGACTAGGGGCTACACCTTC.

The chain has TRBV5-6 and TRBJ1-6, with D perhaps TRBD1 (6 bases). The CDR3 totals 16 residues. The V end lost 0 bases, the J end lost 7 bases, and 14 bases lay between the germline ends. CDR1 is SGHDT, CDR2 YYEEEE, per germline. In nucleotides, the CDR3 is TGTGCCAGCAGCTTGGCCGCGGGCCAGGGGAATTCACCCCTCCACTTT. It codes for CASSLAAGQGNSPLHF.

The CDR3 here is CASSLQGTGDGYTF. The CDR3 nucleotides read TGCGCCAGCAGCTTGCAGGGGACAGGGGATGGCTACACCTTC. The chain has TRBV5-1 and TRBJ1-2; 10 bases are a match to TRBD1. CDR3 size: 14 residues. CDR1 is SGHRS, CDR2 YFSETQ, per germline. The J segment lost 6 bases and the V segment lost 1 base, leaving 3 bases of the junction unmatched. The whole variable domain, remainder taken from reference TRBV5-1 and TRBJ1-2, is KAGVTQTPRYLIKTRGQQVTLSCSPISGHRSVSWYQQTPGQGLQFLFEYFSETQRNKGNFPGRFSGRQFSNSRSEMNVSTLELGDSALYLCASSLQGTGDGYTFGSGTRLTVV.

DNA of the CDR3: TGTGCCATCGGACAGGGGGCTAACACCGGGGAGCTGTTTTTT. Residues: CAIGQGANTGELFF. This rearrangement joins TRBV10-3 to TRBJ2-2; 11 nucleotides match TRBD1. Germline V CDR1 and CDR2: ENHRY, SYGVKD. The CDR3 runs 14 residues. J lost 2 bases, V lost 8 bases, and 1 base had no gene match.

The rearrangement joins TRBV2 to TRBJ2-3, with a possible D match to TRBD2 (5 bases). Trimming cost V 8 bases and J 3 bases, with 15 bases left between them. The CDR3 totals 14 residues. The V gene's germline CDR1 is SNHLY and CDR2 FYNNEI. CDR3 bases: TGTGCCAGCGGCTCGGGGTTCGGGACAGATACGCAGTATTTT. Amino acids: CASGSGFGTDTQYF.

The CDR3 protein is CATRQGNYEQYF. In nucleotides, the CDR3 is TGTGCCACCAGACAGGGGAACTACGAGCAGTACTTC. This chain connects TRBV6-5 to TRBJ2-7; TRBD1 matches 8 bases. J gave up 3 bases and V 10 bases, and 5 bases lay outside the gene matches. The germline CDR1 and CDR2 sequences are MNHEY and SVGAGI. The CDR3 totals 12 residues.

This chain connects TRBV10-3 to TRBJ2-7; 7 nucleotides align to TRBD1. The CDR3 consists of 17 residues. The V segment lost 0 bases and the J segment 0 bases; nucleotides outside the gene matches: 8. The germline V gene has CDR1 ENHRY and CDR2 SYGVKD. The chain's CDR3 is CAISESTRTGSSYEQYF. CDR3 sequence (DNA): TGTGCCATCAGTGAGTCCACAAGGACAGGCAGCTCCTACGAGCAGTACTTC.

The rearrangement links TRBV5-5 to TRBJ1-1, with 9 bases lining up with TRBD1. In germline, CDR1 is SGHKS, CDR2 YYEKEE (reference sequence). This CDR3 comprises 14 residues. Germline trimming cut 4 bases from V and 4 bases from J; bases unmatched to any gene: 5. The chain's CDR3 is CASSVQGATTEAFF. Written as DNA, the CDR3 is TGTGCCAGCAGCGTACAGGGGGCGACCACTGAAGCTTTCTTT.

This clone showed up just once. This chain connects TRBV5-8 to TRBJ2-5, with D perhaps TRBD2 (5 bases). Between the trimmed V and J ends, which lost 4 bases and 5 bases, there was a span of 12 bases. The CDR3 sequence is 13 residues long. Looked up from germline, CDR1 is SGHTS and CDR2 is YDEGEE. The CDR3 bases are TGTGCCAGCAGCCCTGACCCGGGGGAGACCCAGTACTTC. This codes for CASSPDPGETQYF.

J is TRBJ2-3 and V is TRBV6-1, with 9 bases aligning to TRBD2. Trimming at V came to 3 bases and at J to 2 bases, leaving 3 bases not matched to a gene. The CDR3 extends over 15 amino acids. Germline CDR1 is MNHNS and CDR2 is SASEGT. DNA of the CDR3: TGTGCCAGCAGTGATCTAGCGGGAAACACAGATACGCAGTATTTT. Translating it yields CASSDLAGNTDTQYF.

The chain carries TRBV20-1 and TRBJ1-1; D unresolved. This CDR3 contains 11 residues. Germline values: CDR1 DFQATT, CDR2 SNEGSKA (reference sequence). Trimming shortened V by 3 bases and J by 9 bases, and 11 bases separated the two germline ends. CDR3 loop: CSASHQVKAFF. The CDR3 nucleotides are TGCAGTGCTAGTCACCAGGTAAAAGCTTTCTTT.